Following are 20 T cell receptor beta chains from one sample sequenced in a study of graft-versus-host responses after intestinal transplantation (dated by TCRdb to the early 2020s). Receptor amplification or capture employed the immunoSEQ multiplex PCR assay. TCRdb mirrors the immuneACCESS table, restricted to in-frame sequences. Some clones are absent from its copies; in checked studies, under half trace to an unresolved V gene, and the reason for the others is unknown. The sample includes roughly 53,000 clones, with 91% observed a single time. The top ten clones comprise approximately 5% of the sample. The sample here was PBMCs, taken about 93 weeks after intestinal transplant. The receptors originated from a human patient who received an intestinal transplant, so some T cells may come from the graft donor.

For the CDR3, the DNA is TGTGCCAGCAGTTTCGCGGGGACGCAGTATTTT. This gives the protein CASSFAGTQYF. This chain connects TRBV6-5 to TRBJ2-3; possible D gene TRBD2, 6 bases. The V end lost 4 bases, the J end lost 9 bases, and 8 bases lay between the germline ends. Germline V gives CDR1 MNHEY, CDR2 SVGAGI. The CDR3 runs 11 residues.

The CDR3 DNA reads TGCGCCAGCAGCCCAGCACCGGGACAGGGGTCGTTCCGGGGCTACACCTTC. It is translated as CASSPAPGQGSFRGYTF. This chain joins TRBV4-1 and TRBJ1-2, with 10 bases aligning to TRBD1. The V segment lost 4 bases and the J segment 8 bases; nucleotides outside the gene matches: 16. This CDR3 region has 17 residues. Germline values: CDR1 MGHRA, CDR2 YSYEKL.

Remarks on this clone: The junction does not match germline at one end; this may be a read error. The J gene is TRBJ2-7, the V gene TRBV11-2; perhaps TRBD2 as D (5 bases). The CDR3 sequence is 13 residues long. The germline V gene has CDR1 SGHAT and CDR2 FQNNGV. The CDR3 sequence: CASSLGSSYERYF. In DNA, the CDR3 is TGTGCCAGCAGCCTAGGGAGCTCCTACGAGCGGTACTTC.

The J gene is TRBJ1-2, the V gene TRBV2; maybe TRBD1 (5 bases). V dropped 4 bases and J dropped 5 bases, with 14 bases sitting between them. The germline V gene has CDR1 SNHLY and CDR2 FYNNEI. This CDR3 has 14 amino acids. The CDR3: CASSGSSRQYGYTF. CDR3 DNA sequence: TGTGCCAGCAGTGGCTCATCTCGACAGTATGGCTACACCTTC.

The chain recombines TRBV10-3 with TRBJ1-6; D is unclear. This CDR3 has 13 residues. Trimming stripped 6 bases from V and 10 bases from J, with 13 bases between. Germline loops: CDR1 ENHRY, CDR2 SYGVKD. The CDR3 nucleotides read TGTGCCATCAGCCAGACCCTGGAATCACCCCTCCACTTT. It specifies CAISQTLESPLHF.

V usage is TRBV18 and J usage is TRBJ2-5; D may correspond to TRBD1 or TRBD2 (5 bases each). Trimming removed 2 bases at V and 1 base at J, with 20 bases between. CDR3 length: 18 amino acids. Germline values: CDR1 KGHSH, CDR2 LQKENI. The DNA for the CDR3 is TGTGCCAGCTCACCAAATAGCCCCGGGACGGTGGTCCAAGAGACCCAGTACTTC. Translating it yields CASSPNSPGTVVQETQYF.

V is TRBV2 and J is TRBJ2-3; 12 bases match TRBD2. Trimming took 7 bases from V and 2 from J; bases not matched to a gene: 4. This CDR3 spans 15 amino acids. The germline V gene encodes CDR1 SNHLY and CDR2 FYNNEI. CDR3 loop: CASNLAGGDTDTQYF. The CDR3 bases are TGTGCCAGCAATCTAGCGGGGGGGGACACAGATACGCAGTATTTT.

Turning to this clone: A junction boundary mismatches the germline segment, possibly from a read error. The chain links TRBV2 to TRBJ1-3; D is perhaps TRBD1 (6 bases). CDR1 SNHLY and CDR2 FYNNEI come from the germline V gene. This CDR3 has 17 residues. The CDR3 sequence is CASREVMTGRSGNTIYF. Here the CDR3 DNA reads TGTGCCAGCAGAGAAGTCATGACAGGTCGCTCTGGAAACACCATATATTTT.

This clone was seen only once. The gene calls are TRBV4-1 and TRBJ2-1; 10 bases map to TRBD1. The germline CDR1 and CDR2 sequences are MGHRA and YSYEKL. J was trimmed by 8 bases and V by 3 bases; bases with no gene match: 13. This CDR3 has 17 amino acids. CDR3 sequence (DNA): TGCGCCAGCAGCCAGAACCGGGACAGGGGTCGTTATGATGAGCAGTTCTTC. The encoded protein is CASSQNRDRGRYDEQFF.

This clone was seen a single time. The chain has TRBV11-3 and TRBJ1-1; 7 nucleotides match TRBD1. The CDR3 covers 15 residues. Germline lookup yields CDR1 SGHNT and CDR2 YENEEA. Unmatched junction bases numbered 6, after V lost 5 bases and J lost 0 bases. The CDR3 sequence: CASSRQGTMNTEAFF. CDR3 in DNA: TGTGCCAGCAGCCGACAGGGTACAATGAACACTGAAGCTTTCTTT.

The CDR3 loop reads CASRQDRLSGNTIYF. In nucleotides, the CDR3 is TGTGCCAGCAGACAGGACAGGCTCTCTGGAAACACCATATATTTT. The J gene is TRBJ1-3, the V gene TRBV2; 7 nucleotides align to TRBD1. Germline assignment: CDR1 SNHLY and CDR2 FYNNEI. This CDR3 contains 15 residues. Trimming took 6 bases from V and 0 from J; bases not matched to a gene: 5.

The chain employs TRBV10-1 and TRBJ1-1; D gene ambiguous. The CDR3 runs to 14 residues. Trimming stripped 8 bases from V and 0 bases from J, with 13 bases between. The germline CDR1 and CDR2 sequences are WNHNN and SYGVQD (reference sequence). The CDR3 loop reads CASQEGRLNTEAFF. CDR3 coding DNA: TGCGCCAGCCAGGAGGGTAGGTTGAACACTGAAGCTTTCTTT.

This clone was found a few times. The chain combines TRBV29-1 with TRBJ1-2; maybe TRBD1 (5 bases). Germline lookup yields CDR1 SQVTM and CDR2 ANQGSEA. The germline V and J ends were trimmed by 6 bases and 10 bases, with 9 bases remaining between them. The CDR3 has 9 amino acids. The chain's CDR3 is CSVETAYTF. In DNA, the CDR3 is TGCAGCGTCGAGACAGCCTACACCTTC.

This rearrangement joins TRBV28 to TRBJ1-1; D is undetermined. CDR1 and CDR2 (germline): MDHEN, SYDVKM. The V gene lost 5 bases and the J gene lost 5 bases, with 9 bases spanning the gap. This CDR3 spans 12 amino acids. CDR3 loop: CASSRRVTEAFF. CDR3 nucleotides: TGTGCCAGCAGTCGAAGAGTTACTGAAGCTTTCTTT.

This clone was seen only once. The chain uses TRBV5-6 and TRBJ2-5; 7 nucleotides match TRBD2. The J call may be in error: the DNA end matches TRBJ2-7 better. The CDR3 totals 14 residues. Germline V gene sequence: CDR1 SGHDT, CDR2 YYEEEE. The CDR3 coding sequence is TGTGCCAGCAGCCGGACTAGTGGGCCCTACGAGCAGTACTTC. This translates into CASSRTSGPYEQYF.

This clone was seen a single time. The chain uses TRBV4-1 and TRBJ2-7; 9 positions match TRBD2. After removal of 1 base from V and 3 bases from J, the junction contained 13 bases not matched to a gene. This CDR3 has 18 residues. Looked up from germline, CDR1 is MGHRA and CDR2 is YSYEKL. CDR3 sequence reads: CASSQGLAGRGGLYEQYF. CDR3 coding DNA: TGCGCCAGCAGCCAAGGGCTAGCGGGGAGAGGAGGACTCTACGAGCAGTACTTC.

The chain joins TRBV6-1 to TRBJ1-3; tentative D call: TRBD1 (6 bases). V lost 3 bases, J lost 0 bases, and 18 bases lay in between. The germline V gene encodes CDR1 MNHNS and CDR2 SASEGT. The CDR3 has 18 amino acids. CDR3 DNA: TGTGCCAGCAGTGATAATTTTGGGACAAGGGTCTCTGGAAACACCATATATTTT. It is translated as CASSDNFGTRVSGNTIYF.

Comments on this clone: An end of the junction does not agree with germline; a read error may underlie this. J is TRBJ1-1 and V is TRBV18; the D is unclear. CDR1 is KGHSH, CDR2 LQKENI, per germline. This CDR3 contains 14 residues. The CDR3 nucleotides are TGTGCCAGCTCACCATCGACGATCAACAGTGAAGCTTTCTTT. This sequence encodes CASSPSTINSEAFF.

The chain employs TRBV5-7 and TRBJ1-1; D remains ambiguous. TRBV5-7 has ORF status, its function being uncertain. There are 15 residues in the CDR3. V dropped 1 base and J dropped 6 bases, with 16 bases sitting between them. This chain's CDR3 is CASSLTEGTFPEAFF. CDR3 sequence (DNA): TGTGCCAGCAGCTTGACAGAGGGAACGTTCCCTGAAGCTTTCTTT.

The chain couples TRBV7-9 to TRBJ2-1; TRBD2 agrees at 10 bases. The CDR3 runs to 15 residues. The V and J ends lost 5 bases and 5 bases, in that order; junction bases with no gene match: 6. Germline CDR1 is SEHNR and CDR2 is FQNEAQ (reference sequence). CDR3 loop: CASSLSGGLNNEQFF. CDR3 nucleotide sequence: TGTGCCAGCAGCCTTAGCGGGGGGTTGAACAATGAGCAGTTCTTC.